This TCR beta chain was retrieved from a study of blood T cell repertoires in COVID-19. About the research overall: Samples representing acute and convalescent COVID-19 were sourced from the United States, Italy and Spain.

Some clones are missing from TCRdb's copy, which holds only in-frame ones; the method was immunoSEQ multiplex PCR. Of 200,000 or so clones listed, about nine tenths are singletons. The CDR3 sequence is 14 residues long. Germline CDR1 is SGHAT and CDR2 is FQNNGV. The trim removed 6 bases at V and 9 bases at J, leaving 11 bases unmatched. Participant-given clinical history determined each cohort assignment. The chain carries TRBV11-2 and TRBJ2-1, with 7 bases matching TRBD1. Material: PBMCs or T cells enriched from blood (not recorded which). This clonotype was obtained from a woman aged 40 to 49 with acute COVID-19. The DNA for the CDR3 is TGTGCCAGCAGGTTACTAACAGGGGCAACTGAGCAGTTCTTC. Translation: CASRLLTGATEQFF.